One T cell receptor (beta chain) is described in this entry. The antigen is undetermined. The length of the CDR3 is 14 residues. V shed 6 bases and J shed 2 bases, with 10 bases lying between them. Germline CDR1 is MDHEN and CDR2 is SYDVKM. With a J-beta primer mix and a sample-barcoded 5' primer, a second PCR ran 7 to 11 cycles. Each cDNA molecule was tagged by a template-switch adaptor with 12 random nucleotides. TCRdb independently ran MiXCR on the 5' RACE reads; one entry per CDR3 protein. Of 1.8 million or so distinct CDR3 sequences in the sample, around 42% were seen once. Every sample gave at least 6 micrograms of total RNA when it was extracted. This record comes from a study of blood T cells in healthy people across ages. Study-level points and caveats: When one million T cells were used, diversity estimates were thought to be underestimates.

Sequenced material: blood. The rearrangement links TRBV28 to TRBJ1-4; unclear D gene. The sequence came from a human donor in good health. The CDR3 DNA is TGTGCCAGCAGGGAAACAGATACTAATGAAAAACTGTTTTTT. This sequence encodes CASRETDTNEKLFF.